The text below deals with one T cell receptor beta chain. The V end lost 0 bases, the J end lost 11 bases, and 7 bases lay between the germline ends. Germline V gene sequence: CDR1 GTSNPN, CDR2 SVGIG (reference sequence). The length of the CDR3 is 10 residues. This specimen belongs to a study of T cell changes during pregnancy in multiple sclerosis. Libraries were prepared by immunoSEQ multiplex PCR; TCRdb keeps only in-frame clonotypes and omits some of them. In the table there are roughly 100,000 clones, about nine tenths of which are singletons. The genes are TRBV30 and TRBJ1-1, with D possibly TRBD1 on 5 matching bases. The TCR was taken from a female donor in good health, enrolled as a control in a pregnancy study. This sample comprised peripheral blood, obtained in the second trimester of pregnancy. The CDR3: CAWSVRGAFF. The CDR3 coding sequence is TGTGCCTGGAGTGTACGGGGGGCTTTCTTT.